One T cell receptor beta chain is described in this entry. The target antigen is unknown. Conversion of TCR transcripts into cDNA relied on 5'RACE template switching, which added a universal primer site and UMIs. TCRdb re-derived calls from the 5' RACE reads in MiXCR, one entry per CDR3 protein. The table lists under 600,000 distinct CDR3 sequences, roughly 13% of them singletons, with over 12% in the top ten. CDR1 is SGHDN, CDR2 FVKESK, per germline. The CDR3 totals 16 residues. The V and J ends lost 0 bases and 9 bases, in that order; junction bases with no gene match: 9. The data originate from a study of T cells after yellow fever vaccination. Study findings and constraints: High-abundance clonotypes from the bulk population could contaminate FACS-sorted repertoires. A weaker but faster secondary response was observed, peaking on day 5 versus 15. The CD4 compartment and the CD8 compartment contained a small share of clonotypes in common.

The input for sequencing was PBMCs, taken on the day of the yellow fever booster vaccination. The chain combines TRBV14 with TRBJ2-3; 10 bases are shared with TRBD2. This TCR derives from a man in his thirties or forties who received the YFV17D yellow fever vaccine. The CDR3 DNA is TGTGCCAGCAGCCAAGATAAGCCTAGCGGGAGTTCCACGCAGTATTTT. This translates into CASSQDKPSGSSTQYF.